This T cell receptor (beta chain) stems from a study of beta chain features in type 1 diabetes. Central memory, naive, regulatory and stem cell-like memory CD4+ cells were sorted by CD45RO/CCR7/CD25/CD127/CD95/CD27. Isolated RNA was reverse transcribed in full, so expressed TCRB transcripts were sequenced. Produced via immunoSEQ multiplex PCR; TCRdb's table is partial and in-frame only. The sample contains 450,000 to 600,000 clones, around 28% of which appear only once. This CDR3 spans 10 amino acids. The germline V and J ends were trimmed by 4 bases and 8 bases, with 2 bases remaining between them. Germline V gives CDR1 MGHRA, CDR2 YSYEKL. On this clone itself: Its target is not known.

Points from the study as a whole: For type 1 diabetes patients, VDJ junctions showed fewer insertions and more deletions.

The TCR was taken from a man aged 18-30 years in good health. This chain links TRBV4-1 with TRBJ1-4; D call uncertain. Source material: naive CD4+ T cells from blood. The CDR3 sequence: CASSREKLFF. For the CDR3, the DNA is TGCGCCAGCAGCCGAGAAAAACTGTTTTTT.